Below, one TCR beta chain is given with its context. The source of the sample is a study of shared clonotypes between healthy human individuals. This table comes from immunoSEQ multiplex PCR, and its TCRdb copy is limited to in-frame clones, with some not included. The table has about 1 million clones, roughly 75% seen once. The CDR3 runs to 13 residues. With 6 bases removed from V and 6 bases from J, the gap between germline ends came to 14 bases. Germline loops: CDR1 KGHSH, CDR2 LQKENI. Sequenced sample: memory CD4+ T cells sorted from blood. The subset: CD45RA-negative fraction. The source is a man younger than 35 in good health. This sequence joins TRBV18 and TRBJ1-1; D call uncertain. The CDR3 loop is CASSLSEAAEAFF. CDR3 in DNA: TGTGCCAGCTCTCTATCAGAGGCCGCTGAAGCTTTCTTT.